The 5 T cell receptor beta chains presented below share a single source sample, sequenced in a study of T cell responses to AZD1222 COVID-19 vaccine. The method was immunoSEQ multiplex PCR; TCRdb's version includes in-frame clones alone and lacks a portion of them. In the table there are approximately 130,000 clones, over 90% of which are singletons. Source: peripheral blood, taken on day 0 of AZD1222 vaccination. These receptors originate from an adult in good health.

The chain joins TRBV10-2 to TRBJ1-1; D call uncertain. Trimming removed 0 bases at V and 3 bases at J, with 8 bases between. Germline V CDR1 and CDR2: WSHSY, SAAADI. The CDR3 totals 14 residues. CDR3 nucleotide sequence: TGCGCCAGCAGTGAGTCAAGGGCATACACTGAAGCTTTCTTT. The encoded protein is CASSESRAYTEAFF.

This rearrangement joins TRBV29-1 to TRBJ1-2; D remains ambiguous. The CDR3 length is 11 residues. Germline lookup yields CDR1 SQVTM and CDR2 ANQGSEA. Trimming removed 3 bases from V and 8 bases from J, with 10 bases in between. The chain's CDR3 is CSVEGKDGYTF. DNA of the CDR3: TGCAGCGTTGAGGGGAAGGACGGCTACACCTTC.

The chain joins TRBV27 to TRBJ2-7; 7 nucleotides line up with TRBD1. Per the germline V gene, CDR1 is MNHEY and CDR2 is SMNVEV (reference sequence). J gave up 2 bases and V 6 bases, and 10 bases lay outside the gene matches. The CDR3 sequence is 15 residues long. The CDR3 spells CASSRQGGQTYEQYF. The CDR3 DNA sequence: TGTGCCAGCAGCCGGCAAGGGGGACAGACCTACGAGCAGTACTTC.

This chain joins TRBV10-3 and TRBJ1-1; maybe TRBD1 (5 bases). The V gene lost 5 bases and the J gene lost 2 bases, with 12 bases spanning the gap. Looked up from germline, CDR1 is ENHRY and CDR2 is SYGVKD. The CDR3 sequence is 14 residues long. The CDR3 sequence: CAISNGGSNTEAFF. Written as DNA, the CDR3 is TGTGCCATCAGTAACGGGGGGAGTAACACTGAAGCTTTCTTT.

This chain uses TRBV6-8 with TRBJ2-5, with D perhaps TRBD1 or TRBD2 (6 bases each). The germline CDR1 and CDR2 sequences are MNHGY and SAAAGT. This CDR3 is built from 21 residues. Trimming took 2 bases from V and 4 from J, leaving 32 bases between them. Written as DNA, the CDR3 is TGTGCCAGCAGTTACGCCCTCCGAGCCGGGGGCCTTTGGGTAAGCGGAGAGACCCAGTACTTC. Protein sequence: CASSYALRAGGLWVSGETQYF.